This T cell receptor (beta chain) emerged from a study of radiation and T cells in renal cell carcinoma. This clone was recorded once. Time point: blood 4 weeks post-SBRT, at nephrectomy. Specified treatment: 15 Gy SBRT to primary tumor, nephrectomy 4 weeks later. The method was immunoSEQ multiplex PCR; TCRdb's version includes in-frame clones alone and lacks a portion of them. The table has about 90,000 clones, around 84% seen once. Germline-derived CDR1 and CDR2 are MDHEN and SYDVKM. The CDR3 has 15 residues. J lost 3 bases, V lost 6 bases, and 6 bases had no gene match. The rearrangement uses TRBV28 and TRBJ2-2; 8 nucleotides agree with TRBD1. This sequence originates from a man in his 60s with renal cell carcinoma. The specimen comprised blood, sampled from a patient whose treatment included radiotherapy and nephrectomy. The CDR3 sequence is CASRPRGLDTGELFF. The DNA of the CDR3 is TGTGCCAGCAGACCCAGGGGGCTGGACACCGGGGAGCTGTTTTTT.